These T cell receptor beta chains were read from a single sample in a study of technical replicates of blood from several donors. TCRdb's copy holds only in-frame clones and misses some; the assay was immunoSEQ multiplex PCR. The sample lists roughly 64,000 clones; less than 90% were seen once. Sample: PBMCs. The receptor set was obtained from a human donor in good health. Some clones in this sample may be carry-over from other donors' samples. The CDR3 runs from the conserved cysteine through the conserved F or W. The D gene is left open where the match is weak. Some rows mark clone size as missing; the rest say once, few, many or name a class of expanded clone.

>TRBV29-1|TRBJ2-1|NA|NA
TGCAGCGTTGAAAGGGGGGGCGGTGAGCAGTTCTTC
CSVERGGGEQFF
>TRBV7-9|TRBJ2-1|NA|NA
TGTGCCAGCAGCTTAGGTGTGGGGGGGCCCAATGAGCAGTTCTTC
CASSLGVGGPNEQFF
>TRBV4-3|TRBJ2-1|NA|NA
TGCGCCAGCAGCCTGGGCGGGGCGATCAATGAGCAGTTCTTC
CASSLGGAINEQFF
>TRBV5-1|TRBJ1-1|NA|NA
TGCGCCAGCAGCTTAGGACTAGAGAACACTGAAGCTTTCTTT
CASSLGLENTEAFF
>TRBV4-1|TRBJ2-7|NA|TRBD1
TGCGCCAGCAGCCGGGCAGGGGGCGAAGTCTACGAGCAGTACTTC
CASSRAGGEVYEQYF
>TRBV14|TRBJ2-7|NA|TRBD1
TGTGCCAGCAGCCGAGTTGGGACAGCTACCTACGAGCAGTACTTC
CASSRVGTATYEQYF
>TRBV10-3|TRBJ1-2|once|NA
TGTGCCATCAGTGAGCCCGTCAGACAGGGCTACACCTTC
CAISEPVRQGYTF
>TRBV11-2|TRBJ2-4|NA|NA
TGTGCCAGCAGCTTTCCCTCCGGGACACTTGCCAAAAACATTCAGTACTTC
CASSFPSGTLAKNIQYF
>TRBV10-3|TRBJ1-2|NA|TRBD1
TGTGCCATCGGTCAGGGGGCGCGTGAGAATGGCTACACCTTC
CAIGQGARENGYTF
>TRBV7-9|TRBJ2-7|NA|TRBD1
TGTGCCAGCAGCTCCCGGGACAGGGTTTACGAGCAGTACTTC
CASSSRDRVYEQYF
>TRBV6-4|TRBJ2-3|NA|TRBD2
TGTGCCAGCAGTGACCTGACTAGCGGGGATCTGGATACGCAGTATTTT
CASSDLTSGDLDTQYF
>TRBV6-5|TRBJ1-1|NA|NA
TGTGCCAGCAGTTCGCACGGGGGGGGCACCACTGAAGCTTTCTTT
CASSSHGGGTTEAFF
>TRBV18|TRBJ2-3|NA|TRBD2
TGTGCCAGCTCACTGGGGACTAGCGGCACAGATACGCAGTATTTT
CASSLGTSGTDTQYF
>TRBV7-9|TRBJ2-2|NA|TRBD2
TGTGCCAGCAGCTTAGCTCCTAGCGGAAACACCGGGGAGCTGTTTTTT
CASSLAPSGNTGELFF
>TRBV4-1|TRBJ2-1|NA|TRBD2
TGCGCCAGCAGCCCCCCAAGGGCGGGAGGTTGGGGTGAGCAGTTCTTC
CASSPPRAGGWGEQFF
>TRBV9|TRBJ2-2|NA|NA
TGTGCCAGCAGCGTATTAACTGGAGACACCGGGGAGCTGTTTTTT
CASSVLTGDTGELFF
>TRBV6-5|TRBJ2-2|NA|TRBD1
TGTGCCAGCAGTCCCGGGACAGGGGATGGCGGGGAGCTGTTTTTT
CASSPGTGDGGELFF
>TRBV4-1|TRBJ2-1|NA|NA
TGCGCCAGCAGCCATTCAGCGGGTTCCTACAATGAGCAGTTCTTC
CASSHSAGSYNEQFF
>TRBV30|TRBJ2-1|NA|TRBD2
TGTGCCTGGAGCCCACTCTGGGGGGGCAATGAGCAGTTCTTC
CAWSPLWGGNEQFF
>TRBV10-3|TRBJ2-1|NA|TRBD1
TGTGCCATCTCGGCGACAGGGTCTAGCAATGAGCAGTTCTTC
CAISATGSSNEQFF
>TRBV28|TRBJ2-3|NA|TRBD2
TGTGCCAGCAGTTTACTGGCGGGAGGCGGGGATACGCAGTATTTT
CASSLLAGGGDTQYF
>TRBV15|TRBJ2-6|few|TRBD1
TGTGCCACCAGCGGATCCCGGGACAGGGAGACTGGGGGTTGGGCCAACGTCCTGACTTTC
CATSGSRDRETGGWANVLTF
>TRBV6-6|TRBJ2-7|NA|TRBD1
TGTGCCAGCAGAACCCGGACAGGGTACACCTACGAGCAGTACTTC
CASRTRTGYTYEQYF
>TRBV19|TRBJ2-1|NA|TRBD2
TGTGCCAGTAGTATAGGAAGCGGGAGGACCTACAATGAGCAGTTCTTC
CASSIGSGRTYNEQFF
>TRBV19|TRBJ2-1|NA|TRBD2
TGTGCCAGTAGACCCGGGGATAGCGGGGGTTATGAGCAGTTCTTC
CASRPGDSGGYEQFF
>TRBV19|TRBJ1-1|many|NA
TGTGCCAGTAGTCGGCAGGGATGGACTGAAGCTTTCTTT
CASSRQGWTEAFF
>TRBV7-9|TRBJ2-3|NA|NA
TGTGCCAGCAGCGAGAGGAGCGGAGGGGCGACAGATACGCAGTATTTT
CASSERSGGATDTQYF
>TRBV11-2|TRBJ2-7|NA|TRBD2
TGTGCCAGCAGACGGGGACTAGCCAACTACGAGCAGTACTTC
CASRRGLANYEQYF
>TRBV4-3|TRBJ2-1|NA|TRBD1
TGCGCCAGCAGCCATCAAGGACAGGGCGATGAGCAGTTCTTC
CASSHQGQGDEQFF
>TRBV27|TRBJ1-4|NA|NA
TGTGCCAGCAGTTTACTCGAGGGTGAAAAACTGTTTTTT
CASSLLEGEKLFF
>TRBV6-1|TRBJ1-2|NA|NA
TGTGCCAGCATCGGTGGCTACACCTTC
CASIGGYTF
>TRBV18|TRBJ1-1|NA|NA
TGTGCCAGCTCACCGGGCGTCGGTACTGAAGCTTTCTTT
CASSPGVGTEAFF
>TRBV7-3|TRBJ2-5|NA|NA
TGTGCCAGCAGCTTAAGCCCCCTCGGGAAAGAGACCCAGTACTTC
CASSLSPLGKETQYF
>TRBV23-1|TRBJ2-2|NA|TRBD2
TGCGCCAGCAGTCAGGGACTAGCGGCGAACACCGGGGAGCTGTTTTTT
CASSQGLAANTGELFF
>TRBV4-1|TRBJ2-7|NA|NA
TGCGCCAGCAGCCAAGCGGTAGGTTTCAGCGACTACGAGCAGTACTTC
CASSQAVGFSDYEQYF
>TRBV19|TRBJ2-1|NA|NA
TGTGCCAGTAGGTCGAGAGCCCCAAGCCACAATGAGCAGTTCTTC
CASRSRAPSHNEQFF
>TRBV18|TRBJ2-7|NA|TRBD1
TGTGCCAGCTCAAGGGACAGGGACAACGAGCAGTACTTC
CASSRDRDNEQYF
>TRBV9|TRBJ1-1|NA|TRBD1
TGTGCCAGCAGCCCCCGGACAGGGACTAACACTGAAGCTTTCTTT
CASSPRTGTNTEAFF
>TRBV4-1|TRBJ2-7|once|NA
TGCGCCAGCAGCCAACCCGACCGTGAGGTCGAGCAGTACTTC
CASSQPDREVEQYF
>TRBV4-1|TRBJ2-1|NA|TRBD2
TGCGCCAGCAGCCAAGTTCGAGCGGGGAACTCCTACAATGAGCAGTTCTTC
CASSQVRAGNSYNEQFF
>TRBV2|TRBJ1-1|NA|NA
TGTGCCAGCAGTGAAGGGGGCGTAAACCTGGGCACTGAAGCTTTCTTT
CASSEGGVNLGTEAFF
>TRBV2|TRBJ1-1|few|TRBD1
TGTGCCAGCAACTCAGGAGGGGGCGGTTGGGGCACTGAAGCTTTCTTT
CASNSGGGGWGTEAFF
>TRBV18|TRBJ2-5|NA|TRBD1
TGTGCCAGCTCACCACCGAGGCGGACAGGGAAGGAAGAGACCCAGTACTTC
CASSPPRRTGKEETQYF
>TRBV29-1|TRBJ2-7|NA|TRBD1
TGCAGCGTCATCACAGGGGACGCCTACGAGCAGTACTTC
CSVITGDAYEQYF
>TRBV4-3|TRBJ2-6|NA|TRBD1
TGCGCCAGCAGCCAAGAGTACAGGGGTTGGGGGGCCAACGTCCTGACTTTC
CASSQEYRGWGANVLTF
>TRBV7-2|TRBJ2-4|NA|TRBD1
TGTGCCAGCAGCCGACAGGGCTTAGGGATTCAGTACTTC
CASSRQGLGIQYF
>TRBV7-9|TRBJ1-3|NA|NA
TGTGCCAGCAGCTTATCCAGGGGCTATGGAAACACCATATATTTT
CASSLSRGYGNTIYF
>TRBV7-9|TRBJ2-2|once|NA
TGTGCCAGCAGCCCTCTTGACACCGGGGAGCTGTTTTTT
CASSPLDTGELFF
>TRBV7-3|TRBJ2-7|NA|TRBD1
TGTGCCAGCAGCAAGGACAGGGATTACGAGCAGTACTTC
CASSKDRDYEQYF
>TRBV2|TRBJ1-1|NA|TRBD1
TGTGCCAGCAGTACGCACAGGGGCCCCAACACTGAAGCTTTCTTT
CASSTHRGPNTEAFF
>TRBV7-2|TRBJ2-7|NA|NA
TGTGCCAGCAGCTTAACTAGTCTTCCCACCTACGAGCAGTACTTC
CASSLTSLPTYEQYF
>TRBV7-2|TRBJ1-2|NA|TRBD1
TGTGCCAGCAGACCCGGGACAGGCGGGTATGGCTACACCTTC
CASRPGTGGYGYTF
>TRBV6-5|TRBJ1-2|NA|NA
TGTGCCAGCAGTTTATCGCCAGGGGACGGCTATGGCTACACCTTC
CASSLSPGDGYGYTF
>TRBV7-2|TRBJ1-1|NA|TRBD1
TGTGCCAGCAGCTTAGCTTCCAGGGGGCCCTTGAACACTGAAGCTTTCTTT
CASSLASRGPLNTEAFF
>TRBV7-9|TRBJ1-3|NA|NA
TGTGCCCTTATGGGGGGGCCAGATCCCTCTGGAAACACCATATATTTT
CALMGGPDPSGNTIYF
>TRBV10-3|TRBJ1-6|NA|NA
TGTGCCATCAGTGAGACAGTTAGCTCCTATAATTCACCCCTCCACTTT
CAISETVSSYNSPLHF
>TRBV7-2|TRBJ2-5|NA|NA
TGTGCCAGCGCGGTCCCAGCGATAACAGAGACCCAGTACTTC
CASAVPAITETQYF
>TRBV5-1|TRBJ2-2|NA|NA
TGCGCCAGCAGCTTGGGACAACAGAACACCGGGGAGCTGTTTTTT
CASSLGQQNTGELFF